These 24 T cell receptor beta chains were all obtained from the same sample, sequenced in a study of T cell repertoires in cytomegalovirus infection (dated by TCRdb to the late 2010s). What this sample's treatment or condition label stands for: in vitro stimulation with specific CMV peptide epitopes to enrich CMV-specific T cells. No cognate antigen is known for these TCRs. The sample was run on an Illumina HiSeq 1500. The raw public data were reprocessed by TCRdb itself: fastp quality trimming at Q25, MiXCR clonotype calling, in-frame beta chains only. Each entry is one CDR3 protein sequence, shown with its most common DNA and genes. The sample records over 250,000 distinct CDR3 sequences, under 25% of which are singletons. Together, the top ten hold approximately 19% of the sample. The source was cultured PBMCs, collected from culture after CMV antigen stimulation. Receptors originate from a human donor in good health (CMV status not recorded). Some clones in this sample may be carry-over from other donors' samples.

This clonotype showed up just a few times. The chain carries TRBV2 and TRBJ1-1; D is possibly TRBD1 (5 bases). Per the germline V gene, CDR1 is SNHLY and CDR2 is FYNNEI. V lost 7 bases to trimming and J lost 4 bases, with 16 bases between them. The CDR3 sequence is 14 residues long. The CDR3 region is CASKGRGTGTEAFF. The DNA of the CDR3 is TGTGCCAGCAAGGGAAGAGGAACAGGCACTGAAGCTTTCTTT.

This clonotype has only a few counts. The rearrangement joins TRBV7-2 to TRBJ2-3; the D gene is possibly TRBD2 (5 bases). The CDR3 length is 16 residues. Looked up from germline, CDR1 is SGHTA and CDR2 is FQGNSA. V shed 5 bases and J shed 0 bases, with 15 bases lying between them. CDR3 sequence: CASSQFGRASTDTQYF. The CDR3 region has the DNA TGTGCCAGCAGCCAATTTGGGCGGGCTAGCACAGATACGCAGTATTTT.

This clonotype was seen repeatedly, ten times or more. The chain employs TRBV4-2 and TRBJ1-4; TRBD1 matches 9 bases. In germline, CDR1 is LGHNA, CDR2 YNFKEQ. Unmatched junction bases numbered 3, after V lost 3 bases and J lost 4 bases. The CDR3 sequence is 15 residues long. The CDR3 DNA reads TGTGCCAGCAGCCAGCCGACAGGGGGTAATGAAAAACTGTTTTTT. Translation gives CASSQPTGGNEKLFF.

Details on this clonotype: The junction does not match germline at one end; this may be a read error. The J gene is TRBJ2-1, the V gene TRBV7-7, with D perhaps being TRBD1 or TRBD2 (5 bases each). Germline V gene sequence: CDR1 SSHAT, CDR2 FNYEAQ (reference sequence). This CDR3 contains 15 residues. Here the CDR3 reads CASSVGTPGHNEQFF. The CDR3 DNA reads TGTGCTAGCAGCGTCGGGACCCCCGGCCACAATGAGCAGTTCTTC.

This clonotype was recorded at least ten times. The chain has TRBV7-2 and TRBJ2-7; no clear D. The V gene's germline CDR1 is SGHTA and CDR2 FQGNSA. V lost 1 base, J lost 7 bases, and 11 bases lay in between. The CDR3 loop spans 13 amino acids. The CDR3 loop reads CASSLVLAGEQYF. CDR3 sequence (DNA): TGTGCCAGCAGCTTAGTGCTTGCCGGGGAGCAGTACTTC.

This clonotype was counted at least ten times. The chain joins TRBV7-2 to TRBJ2-1, with D perhaps TRBD2 (6 bases). Germline CDR1 SGHTA, CDR2 FQGNSA. V gave up 1 base and J gave up 4 bases, with 14 bases separating them. The CDR3 totals 16 residues. CDR3 residues: CASSLGLDPRYNEQFF. The CDR3 DNA reads TGTGCCAGCAGCTTAGGACTAGATCCTCGTTACAATGAGCAGTTCTTC.

This sequence joins TRBV24-1 and TRBJ1-5; D remains ambiguous. The CDR3 loop spans 15 amino acids. The V gene lost 7 bases and the J gene lost 0 bases, with 12 bases spanning the gap. The germline V gene has CDR1 KGHDR and CDR2 SFDVKD. DNA for the CDR3: TGTGCCACCAGCCGCGCTGTCTATAGCAATCAGCCCCAGCATTTT. This translates into CATSRAVYSNQPQHF.

The chain carries TRBV19 and TRBJ1-4; 7 nucleotides line up with TRBD1. The length of the CDR3 is 16 residues. V shed 5 bases and J 8 bases; nucleotides not matched to a gene: 14. The germline V gene encodes CDR1 LNHDA and CDR2 SQIVND (reference sequence). In DNA, the CDR3 is TGTGCCAGTAGTGTCCTACGACAGGGAATAGACGAAAAACTGTTTTTT. Translated: CASSVLRQGIDEKLFF.

This clonotype was observed a handful of times. J is TRBJ2-7 and V is TRBV7-6; no definite D call. The V gene lost 4 bases and the J gene lost 3 bases, with 19 bases spanning the gap. Germline values: CDR1 SGHVS, CDR2 FNYEAQ. The CDR3 consists of 16 residues. The CDR3 DNA reads as TGTGCCAGCAGCTCCAACGTGGACGGCCTTCTCTACGAGCAGTACTTC. It is translated as CASSSNVDGLLYEQYF.

The table lists this clonotype with a few counts. The chain combines TRBV7-3 with TRBJ2-3; D may correspond to TRBD1 or TRBD2 (5 bases each). The CDR3 spans 14 residues. The germline CDR1 and CDR2 sequences are SGHTA and FQGTGA. Trimming left V 3 bases short and J 6 bases short, with 13 bases between. The CDR3 nucleotides are TGTGCCAGCAGCTTCATGGGGGATAGGGATACGCAGTATTTT. Translated: CASSFMGDRDTQYF.

In this sample, this clonotype turned up many times. The chain combines TRBV7-2 with TRBJ1-2; 8 bases match TRBD1. The germline CDR1 and CDR2 sequences are SGHTA and FQGNSA. V dropped 5 bases and J dropped 7; count of bases not matched to a gene: 6. CDR3 length: 13 residues. CDR3 residues: CASSLGQGAGYTF. The CDR3 DNA reads as TGTGCCAGCAGCCTCGGCCAGGGGGCTGGCTACACCTTC.

This clonotype turned up a few times. The V call is TRBV6-2 or TRBV6-3, the J call TRBJ1-2; a weak D match, TRBD1 (5 bases). Germline lookup yields CDR1 MNHEY and CDR2 SVGEGT. V lost 4 bases, J lost 1 base, and 10 bases lay in between. CDR3 size: 14 residues. CDR3 sequence: CASSSGAYNYGYTF. Here the CDR3 DNA reads TGTGCCAGCAGTTCCGGGGCCTATAACTATGGCTACACCTTC.

This clonotype has only a few counts. V gene TRBV24-1 combines with J gene TRBJ1-5; no clear D. Trimming stripped 4 bases from V and 4 bases from J, with 19 bases between. The length of the CDR3 is 17 residues. Germline V CDR1 and CDR2: KGHDR, SFDVKD. The CDR3 spells CATSDAKSGRNNQPQHF. The CDR3 region has the DNA TGTGCCACCAGTGACGCAAAATCCGGACGGAATAATCAGCCCCAGCATTTT.

Only one count was recorded for this clonotype. The V call is TRBV29-1, the J call TRBJ2-5, with a weak D call TRBD1 (5 bases). V was cut by 5 bases and J by 3 bases, with 10 bases left in between. Germline-derived CDR1 and CDR2 are SQVTM and ANQGSEA. The CDR3 is 12 residues long. The CDR3, as DNA: TGCAGCGTTCAAGGACACGAAGAGACCCAGTACTTC. Amino acid sequence: CSVQGHEETQYF.

The CDR3 DNA reads TGTGCCACCAGCAGAGAGCCGGGACAGAGGGGAGAGACCCAGTACTTC. This sequence encodes CATSREPGQRGETQYF. V usage is TRBV15 and J usage is TRBJ2-5; 7 nucleotides line up with TRBD1. CDR3 length: 16 residues. Germline trimming cut 0 bases from V and 4 bases from J; bases unmatched to any gene: 8. Looked up from germline, CDR1 is LNHNV and CDR2 is YYDKDF (reference sequence).

There are many counts of this clonotype. This chain connects TRBV12-3 or TRBV12-4 to TRBJ1-1; 10 positions agree with TRBD1. After removal of 4 bases from V and 4 bases from J, the junction contained 9 bases not matched to a gene. The CDR3 covers 16 residues. DNA for the CDR3: TGTGCCAGCAGTTCGGGACAGGGGAGGGGAATCACTGAAGCTTTCTTT. Translation gives CASSSGQGRGITEAFF.

This clonotype was seen a few times. The chain couples TRBV20-1 to TRBJ1-1; D is uncertain. V shed 2 bases and J shed 3 bases, with 22 bases lying between them. This CDR3 has 17 residues. CDR1 is DFQATT, CDR2 SNEGSKA, per germline (reference sequence). The CDR3 DNA sequence: TGCAGTGCTAGACTGACGGACCGCAAGCCTGGGGACACTGAAGCTTTCTTT. Its translation: CSARLTDRKPGDTEAFF.

This clonotype was picked up a small number of times. The chain is built from TRBV7-9 and TRBJ1-1; TRBD1 matches at 10 bases. The germline V gene encodes CDR1 SEHNR and CDR2 FQNEAQ (reference sequence). CDR3 size: 16 residues. Germline trimming cut 5 bases from V and 5 bases from J; bases unmatched to any gene: 11. CDR3 region: CASSQNPGQGSTEAFF. The CDR3 DNA reads as TGTGCCAGCAGCCAGAACCCGGGACAGGGGTCTACTGAAGCTTTCTTT.

Many counts were recorded for this clonotype. V gene TRBV11-2 combines with J gene TRBJ1-1; no firm D call. Trimming took 2 bases from V and 3 from J, leaving 7 bases between them. Germline V gives CDR1 SGHAT, CDR2 FQNNGV. This CDR3 has 13 amino acids. CDR3 sequence (DNA): TGTGCCAGCAGCTTAATCCGTGACACTGAAGCTTTCTTT. Protein product: CASSLIRDTEAFF.

This chain links TRBV6-5 with TRBJ1-1; D unclear. The germline CDR1 and CDR2 sequences are MNHEY and SVGAGI. Trimming removed 2 bases from V and 1 base from J, with 11 bases in between. The length of the CDR3 is 15 residues. In DNA, the CDR3 is TGTGCCAGCAGTTACGACCGCCTTGGGAACACTGAAGCTTTCTTT. It is translated as CASSYDRLGNTEAFF.

The chain has TRBV6-5 and TRBJ2-5; D perhaps matches TRBD2 (6 bases). Germline assignment: CDR1 MNHEY and CDR2 SVGAGI. V gave up 0 bases and J gave up 5 bases, with 13 bases separating them. This CDR3 contains 15 residues. The CDR3 here is CASSYSGGSWETQYF. In nucleotides, the CDR3 is TGTGCCAGCAGTTACTCGGGGGGTTCTTGGGAGACCCAGTACTTC.

This clonotype was detected many times. CDR3 in amino acids: CASTLPGGNGYTF. The CDR3 region has the DNA TGTGCCAGCACCCTACCCGGGGGGAATGGCTACACCTTC. J is TRBJ1-2 and V is TRBV7-2; maybe TRBD1 (5 bases). With 7 bases removed from V and 6 bases from J, the gap between germline ends came to 15 bases. Germline values: CDR1 SGHTA, CDR2 FQGNSA. This CDR3 comprises 13 residues.

This rearrangement joins TRBV24-1 to TRBJ2-2; 12 nucleotides line up with TRBD2. After removal of 4 bases from V and 5 bases from J, the junction contained 7 bases not matched to a gene. This CDR3 comprises 17 residues. The germline V gene has CDR1 KGHDR and CDR2 SFDVKD. The CDR3 reads CATSDRLAGVGTGELFF. The CDR3 DNA reads TGTGCCACCAGTGACCGACTAGCGGGAGTTGGAACCGGGGAGCTGTTTTTT.

This clonotype showed up just a few times. The CDR3 DNA is TGTGCCAGCAGCTTGGCGGTTCTAGCGGGAGGGCCAGGGGAGCTGTTTTTT. The encoded protein is CASSLAVLAGGPGELFF. The gene calls are TRBV5-5 and TRBJ2-2, with 12 positions matching TRBD2. Losses at the gene ends were 0 bases for V and 8 bases for J; bases not matched to a gene: 8. Germline V gives CDR1 SGHKS, CDR2 YYEKEE (reference sequence). The CDR3 is 17 residues long.